The rows below give T cell receptor beta chains drawn from one sample of a study of shared clonotypes between healthy human individuals. Assay used: immunoSEQ multiplex PCR; TCRdb lists only in-frame clones, some missing. The data hold over a million clones, with roughly 98% observed a single time. The specimen was naive CD4+ T cells sorted from blood. The receptors were gathered from a man aged 30-40 years in good health. Both conserved end residues are part of each CDR3. The D gene is left open where the match is weak. Some rows mark clone size as missing; the rest say once, few, many or name a class of expanded clone.

cdr3_aa | cdr3_nt | d_call | v_call | cdr3_length | j_call | clone_size
CASSLSKGQGVYEQYF | TGTGCCAGCAGCCTCTCGAAGGGACAGGGAGTCTACGAGCAGTACTTC | TRBD1 | TRBV7-2 | 16 | TRBJ2-7 | NA
CASRKREATGELFF | TGTGCCAGCAGAAAGCGGGAGGCCACCGGGGAGCTGTTTTTT | TRBD2 | TRBV7-9 | 14 | TRBJ2-2 | NA
CASSFGQNTEAFF | TGTGCCAGCAGCTTTGGCCAGAACACTGAAGCTTTCTTT | NA | TRBV11-3 | 13 | TRBJ1-1 | NA
CASSSEGPGIEQFF | TGTGCCAGCAGCTCGGAGGGGCCGGGGATTGAGCAGTTCTTC | NA | TRBV7-6 | 14 | TRBJ2-1 | NA
CASSVEVYNEQFF | TGTGCCAGCAGCGTAGAGGTCTACAATGAGCAGTTCTTC | NA | TRBV9 | 13 | TRBJ2-1 | NA
CASSFDRGSPNTGELFF | TGTGCCAGCAGCTTCGACAGGGGGTCCCCGAACACCGGGGAGCTGTTTTTT | TRBD1 | TRBV5-4 | 17 | TRBJ2-2 | NA
CASSQPRGRGGSQETQYF | TGTGCCAGCAGCCAACCCAGGGGGCGCGGCGGGTCCCAAGAGACCCAGTACTTC | TRBD1 | TRBV11-1 | 18 | TRBJ2-5 | NA
CASSAAPEETQYF | TGCGCCAGCAGCGCCGCCCCAGAGGAGACCCAGTACTTC | NA | TRBV10-1 | 13 | TRBJ2-5 | NA
CASRMNTEAFF | TGTGCCAGCAGGATGAACACTGAAGCTTTCTTT | NA | TRBV2 | 11 | TRBJ1-1 | few
CASSPYSPGEKLFF | TGTGCCAGCAGCCCCTACAGTCCGGGTGAAAAACTGTTTTTT | NA | TRBV5-8 | 14 | TRBJ1-4 | NA
CASSLTGGGQPYNQPQHF | TGTGCCAGCAGCCTCACCGGGGGGGGCCAGCCTTACAATCAGCCCCAGCATTTT | NA | TRBV21-1 | 18 | TRBJ1-5 | NA
CASSPGAAGNNEQFF | TGTGCCAGCAGCCCCGGGGCAGCGGGCAACAATGAGCAGTTCTTC | NA | TRBV7-7 | 15 | TRBJ2-1 | NA
CASSQRRQETQYF | TGTGCCAGCTCACAGCGGAGACAAGAGACCCAGTACTTC | NA | TRBV18 | 13 | TRBJ2-5 | NA
CASSPGGIRRANVLTF | TGTGCCAGCTCACCAGGGGGAATCAGGAGGGCCAACGTCCTGACTTTC | NA | TRBV18 | 16 | TRBJ2-6 | NA
CASSHRPGEQYF | TGTGCCAGTAGTCACCGGCCGGGCGAGCAGTACTTC | NA | TRBV19 | 12 | TRBJ2-7 | NA
CASSLGAEYHEQYF | TGTGCCAGCAGCTTAGGAGCCGAGTACCACGAGCAGTACTTC | NA | TRBV7-8 | 14 | TRBJ2-7 | NA
CASSYSGPYEQYF | TGTGCCAGCAGTTACTCGGGCCCATACGAGCAGTACTTC | NA | TRBV6-5 | 13 | TRBJ2-7 | NA
CASSLMGTRSDEQFF | TGTGCCAGCAGCTTAATGGGGACTAGGTCCGATGAGCAGTTCTTC | TRBD2 | TRBV7-3 | 15 | TRBJ2-1 | NA
CASGPPGGQNNQPQHF | TGTGCTAGTGGCCCCCCCGGGGGACAGAATAATCAGCCCCAGCATTTT | TRBD1 | TRBV12-5 | 16 | TRBJ1-5 | NA
CASSPKPGATEAFF | TGTGCCAGCAGCCCGAAGCCAGGGGCCACTGAAGCTTTCTTT | NA | TRBV11-3 | 14 | TRBJ1-1 | NA
CASTAGGINEQFF | TGTGCCAGCACGGCGGGAGGGATTAATGAGCAGTTCTTC | TRBD2 | TRBV6-4 | 13 | TRBJ2-1 | NA
CASSPGSKRDTEAFF | TGTGCCAGCTCACCAGGGTCGAAGCGGGACACTGAAGCTTTCTTT | NA | TRBV18 | 15 | TRBJ1-1 | NA
CASSLDRGPSYEQYF | TGTGCCAGCAGCTTAGACAGGGGGCCATCCTACGAGCAGTACTTC | TRBD1 | TRBV11-2 | 15 | TRBJ2-7 | NA
CASSPRVTSTDTQYF | TGTGCCAGCTCACCAAGGGTAACAAGCACAGATACGCAGTATTTT | NA | TRBV18 | 15 | TRBJ2-3 | NA
CASNPGLAEETQYF | TGTGCCAGCAATCCGGGACTAGCGGAAGAGACCCAGTACTTC | TRBD2 | TRBV9 | 14 | TRBJ2-5 | NA
CATLSAGSILYEQYF | TGTGCCACCCTCTCGGCAGGGAGTATTCTGTACGAGCAGTACTTC | NA | TRBV6-1 | 15 | TRBJ2-7 | NA
CSGQGAFETQYF | TGCAGCGGGCAGGGGGCGTTTGAGACCCAGTACTTC | TRBD1 | TRBV29-1 | 12 | TRBJ2-5 | NA
CASSTSMGAQGYGYTF | TGTGCCAGCAGTACCTCGATGGGGGCGCAGGGCTATGGCTACACCTTC | NA | TRBV28 | 16 | TRBJ1-2 | NA
CASYGQGASYGYTF | TGTGCCAGCTATGGACAGGGGGCGTCCTATGGCTACACCTTC | TRBD1 | TRBV6-6 | 14 | TRBJ1-2 | NA
CASSLAAGQINEQYF | TGTGCCAGCAGCTTAGCCGCCGGGCAGATTAACGAGCAGTACTTC | NA | TRBV7-8 | 15 | TRBJ2-7 | once
CAIRRGSGNTIYF | TGCGCCATCAGGAGGGGATCTGGAAACACCATATATTTT | NA | TRBV23-1 | 13 | TRBJ1-3 | once
CASSVRDYSYEQYF | TGTGCCAGCAGCGTCCGGGACTACTCCTACGAGCAGTACTTC | TRBD2 | TRBV9 | 14 | TRBJ2-7 | NA
CSATFGEQYF | TGCAGTGCTACCTTTGGCGAGCAGTACTTC | NA | TRBV20-1 | 10 | TRBJ2-7 | NA
CASSLALPGLVYNEQFF | TGTGCCAGCAGCTTAGCGTTACCAGGACTAGTTTACAATGAGCAGTTCTTC | TRBD2 | TRBV7-8 | 17 | TRBJ2-1 | NA
CASRRGGETQYF | TGTGCCAGTCGAAGGGGTGGAGAGACCCAGTACTTC | NA | TRBV2 | 12 | TRBJ2-5 | NA
CASSPAGQGPSQQYF | TGTGCCAGCAGCCCCGCCGGACAGGGCCCTTCGCAGCAGTACTTC | TRBD1 | TRBV5-4 | 15 | TRBJ2-7 | NA
CASSSLAGMNTEAFF | TGTGCCAGCAGCTCGCTAGCTGGGATGAACACTGAAGCTTTCTTT | NA | TRBV5-5 | 15 | TRBJ1-1 | NA
CASSLGLAGTDTQYF | TGCGCCAGCAGCCTCGGGCTGGCTGGCACAGATACGCAGTATTTT | NA | TRBV5-1 | 15 | TRBJ2-3 | NA
CASSLAPGTEAFF | TGCGCCAGCAGCTTGGCCCCTGGGACTGAAGCTTTCTTT | NA | TRBV5-1 | 13 | TRBJ1-1 | NA
CASSGRQGRLVGQFF | TGTGCCAGCAGTGGGAGACAGGGCCGGCTTGTGGGGCAGTTCTTC | TRBD1 | TRBV25-1 | 15 | TRBJ2-1 | NA
CASSFQGVVRQTQYF | TGTGCCAGCAGCTTTCAGGGTGTGGTCAGACAGACCCAGTACTTC | NA | TRBV11-2 | 15 | TRBJ2-5 | NA
CASSFIGLAGEGAYEQYF | TGTGCCAGCAGTTTTATCGGACTAGCGGGAGAAGGGGCCTACGAGCAGTACTTC | TRBD2 | TRBV27 | 18 | TRBJ2-7 | once
CASTLSGHDTQYF | TGCGCCAGCACCTTATCAGGACATGATACGCAGTATTTT | NA | TRBV5-1 | 13 | TRBJ2-3 | NA
CASSPPQGTANTGELFF | TGTGCCAGCAGCCCCCCGCAGGGGACAGCGAACACCGGGGAGCTGTTTTTT | TRBD1 | TRBV5-4 | 17 | TRBJ2-2 | NA
CASSSGSWVENYEQYF | TGTGCCAGCAGCTCGGGCAGCTGGGTTGAAAACTACGAGCAGTACTTC | NA | TRBV5-8 | 16 | TRBJ2-7 | NA
CASSHSSVDTQYF | TGCGCCAGCAGCCATTCTTCGGTGGATACGCAGTATTTT | NA | TRBV4-1 | 13 | TRBJ2-3 | NA
CASSIGNYGTQYF | TGTGCCAGTAGTATTGGCAATTACGGGACCCAGTACTTC | NA | TRBV19 | 13 | TRBJ2-5 | NA
CASRFRDFGPGELFF | TGTGCCAGCAGATTCAGGGATTTTGGTCCCGGGGAGCTGTTTTTT | NA | TRBV27 | 15 | TRBJ2-2 | NA
CASSVVTQAEQFF | TGTGCCAGCAGCGTAGTCACTCAGGCTGAGCAGTTCTTC | NA | TRBV9 | 13 | TRBJ2-1 | once
CASSAAHKTYEQYF | TGTGCCAGCAGTGCCGCCCATAAAACCTACGAGCAGTACTTC | NA | TRBV6-1 | 14 | TRBJ2-7 | once
CASSGPGTANTGELFF | TGTGCCAGCAGTGGGCCCGGGACGGCGAACACCGGGGAGCTGTTTTTT | NA | TRBV6-4 | 16 | TRBJ2-2 | NA
CASSDHRVLNEKLFF | TGTGCCAGCAGTGACCACCGGGTTCTTAATGAAAAACTGTTTTTT | NA | TRBV25-1 | 15 | TRBJ1-4 | NA
CASSTGLTQYF | TGTGCCAGCAGTACCGGTTTAACGCAGTACTTC | NA | TRBV6-6 | 11 | TRBJ2-7 | NA